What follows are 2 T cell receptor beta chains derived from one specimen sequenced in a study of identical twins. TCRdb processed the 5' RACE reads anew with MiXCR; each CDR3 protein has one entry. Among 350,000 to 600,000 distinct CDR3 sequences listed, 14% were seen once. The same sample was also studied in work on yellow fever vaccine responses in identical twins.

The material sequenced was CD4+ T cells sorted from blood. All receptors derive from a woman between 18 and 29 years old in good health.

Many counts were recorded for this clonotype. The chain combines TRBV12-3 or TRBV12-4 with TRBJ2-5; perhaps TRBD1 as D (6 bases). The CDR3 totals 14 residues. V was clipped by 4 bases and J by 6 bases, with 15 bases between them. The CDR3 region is CASSSNRVGKTQYF. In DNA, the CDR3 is TGTGCCAGCAGTTCAAACAGGGTGGGAAAGACCCAGTACTTC.

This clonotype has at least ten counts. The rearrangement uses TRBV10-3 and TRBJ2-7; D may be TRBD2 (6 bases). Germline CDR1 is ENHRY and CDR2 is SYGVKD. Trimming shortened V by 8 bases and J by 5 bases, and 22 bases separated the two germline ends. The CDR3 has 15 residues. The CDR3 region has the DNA TGTGCCATCGGGTTGGGGGGAGTGGCGGAAAACGAGCAGTACTTC. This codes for CAIGLGGVAENEQYF.